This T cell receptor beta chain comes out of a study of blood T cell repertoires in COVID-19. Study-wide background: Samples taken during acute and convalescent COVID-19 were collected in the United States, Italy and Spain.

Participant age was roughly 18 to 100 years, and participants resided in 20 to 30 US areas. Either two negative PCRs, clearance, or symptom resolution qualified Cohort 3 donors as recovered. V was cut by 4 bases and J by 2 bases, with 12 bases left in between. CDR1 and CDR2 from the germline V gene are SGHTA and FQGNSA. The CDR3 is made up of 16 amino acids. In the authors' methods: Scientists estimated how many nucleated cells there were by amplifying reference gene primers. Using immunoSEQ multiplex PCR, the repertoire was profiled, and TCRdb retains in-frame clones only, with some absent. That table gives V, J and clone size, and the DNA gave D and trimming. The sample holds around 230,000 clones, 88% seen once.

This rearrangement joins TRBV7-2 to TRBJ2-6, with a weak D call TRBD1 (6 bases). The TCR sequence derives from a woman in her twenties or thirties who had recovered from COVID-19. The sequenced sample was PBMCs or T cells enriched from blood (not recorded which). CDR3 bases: TGTGCCAGCAGCTCGCGCGCAGGGGCTGGGGCCAACGTCCTGACTTTC. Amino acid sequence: CASSSRAGAGANVLTF. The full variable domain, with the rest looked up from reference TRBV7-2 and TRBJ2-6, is GAGVSQSPSNKVTEKGKDVELRCDPISGHTALYWYRQSLGQGLEFLIYFQGNSAPDKSGLPSDRFSAERTGGSVSTLTIQRTQQEDSAVYLCASSSRAGAGANVLTFGAGSRLTVL.